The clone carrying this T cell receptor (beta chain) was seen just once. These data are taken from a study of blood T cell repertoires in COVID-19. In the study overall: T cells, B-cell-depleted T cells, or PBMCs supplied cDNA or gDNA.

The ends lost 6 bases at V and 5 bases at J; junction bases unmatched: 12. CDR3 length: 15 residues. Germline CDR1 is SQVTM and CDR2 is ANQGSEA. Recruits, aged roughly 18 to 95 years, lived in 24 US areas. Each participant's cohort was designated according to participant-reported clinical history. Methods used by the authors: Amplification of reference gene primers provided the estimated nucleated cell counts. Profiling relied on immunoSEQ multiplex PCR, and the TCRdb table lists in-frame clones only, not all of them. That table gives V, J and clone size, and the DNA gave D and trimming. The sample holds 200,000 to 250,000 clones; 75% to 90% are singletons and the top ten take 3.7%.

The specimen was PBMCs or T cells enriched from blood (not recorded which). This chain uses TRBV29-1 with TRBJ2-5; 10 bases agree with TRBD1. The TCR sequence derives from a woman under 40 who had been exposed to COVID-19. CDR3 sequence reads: CSVEDDRGRAETQYF. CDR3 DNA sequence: TGCAGCGTCGAGGACGACAGGGGGCGGGCGGAGACCCAGTACTTC.